These 6 T cell receptor beta chains were all obtained from the same sample, sequenced in a study of metastatic and nonmetastatic thyroid tumors (dated by TCRdb to about 2020). Before undergoing thyroid surgery, none of the patients had been given any kind of treatment. The library was prepared using PCR. The sample was run on an Illumina HiSeq 4000. TCRdb passed the public sequencing reads through fastp at Q25 and MiXCR, retaining productive beta sequences. This sample has about 27,000 clones in its table, and around 17% of those were observed once. The ten largest account for 5.5% to 7.5% of the sample. The specimen sequenced was blood. The receptors originated from a male donor with papillary thyroid cancer or a benign thyroid nodule (not recorded which). Some clones in this sample may be carry-over from other donors' samples.

By proportion, this clone is medium-sized. The rearrangement joins TRBV6-6 to TRBJ1-1; D perhaps matches TRBD1 (5 bases). The CDR3 extends over 16 amino acids. The germline V gene encodes CDR1 MNHNY and CDR2 SVGAGI (reference sequence). Deletions cut 2 bases from V and 0 bases from J, with 13 bases between. In nucleotides, the CDR3 is TGTGCCAGCAGTTACCCGGAGGAGGGGATGAACACTGAAGCTTTCTTT. It specifies CASSYPEEGMNTEAFF.

Ten or more counts support this clone. The V and J genes are TRBV3-1 and TRBJ2-7, with D perhaps TRBD1 or TRBD2 (6 bases each). The CDR3 runs to 16 residues. Deletions cut 1 base from V and 2 bases from J, with 15 bases between. CDR1 and CDR2 (germline): LGHDT, YNNKEL (reference sequence). CDR3 sequence (DNA): TGTGCCAGCAGCCAAGGGAGAACTAGGGGGGCCTACGAGCAGTACTTC. It is translated as CASSQGRTRGAYEQYF.

This clone appeared many times. The CDR3 sequence: CSARATGTRGFGEQFF. The CDR3 nucleotides are TGCAGTGCTAGAGCTACCGGGACTAGGGGGTTTGGTGAGCAGTTCTTC. The J gene is TRBJ2-1, the V gene TRBV20-1; 8 bases align to TRBD2. Germline V gene sequence: CDR1 DFQATT, CDR2 SNEGSKA (reference sequence). The V gene end was trimmed by 1 base and the J gene end by 9 bases; junction bases not matched to a gene: 14. The CDR3 extends over 16 amino acids.

This clone was seen ten or more times. V usage is TRBV5-5 and J usage is TRBJ2-7; D gene unclear. The CDR3 has 13 residues. Trimming stripped 1 base from V and 1 base from J, with 6 bases between. Germline V gene data show CDR1 as SGHKS and CDR2 as YYEKEE (reference sequence). CDR3 amino acids: CASSLSSSYEQYF. CDR3 DNA: TGTGCCAGCAGCTTGTCCAGTTCCTACGAGCAGTACTTC. The entire variable domain, with the rest obtained from reference TRBV5-5 and TRBJ2-7, is as follows: DAGVTQSPTHLIKTRGQQVTLRCSPISGHKSVSWYQQVLGQGPQFIFQYYEKEERGRGNFPDRFSARQFPNYSSELNVNALLLGDSALYLCASSLSSSYEQYFGPGTRLTVT.

J is TRBJ2-1 and V is TRBV20-1, with D uncertain. CDR1 and CDR2 (germline): DFQATT, SNEGSKA (reference sequence). CDR3 length equals 14 residues. V was pared by 0 bases and J by 3 bases, with 9 bases between. The DNA for the CDR3 is TGCAGTGCTAGAGATTGGCGGAACTACAATGAGCAGTTCTTC. Encoded protein: CSARDWRNYNEQFF.

The V gene is TRBV7-6, the J gene TRBJ2-2, with 7 nucleotides matching TRBD1. The CDR3 is 13 residues long. Germline CDR1 SGHVS, CDR2 FNYEAQ. The V and J ends lost 1 base and 14 bases, in that order; junction bases with no gene match: 7. The CDR3 loop reads CASSLDRGPSLFF. The CDR3 region has the DNA TGTGCCAGCAGCTTAGACAGGGGACCTTCACTGTTTTTT.